The 23 T cell receptor beta chains given below trace back to one sample, sequenced in a study of blood T cell repertoires in COVID-19. Measured with immunoSEQ multiplex PCR; TCRdb has only the in-frame clones, and not every one. Counted here are roughly 230,000 clones, 80% to 85% occurring once; the ten biggest clones make up about 3%. The sequencing sample was made of PBMCs or T cells enriched from blood (not recorded which). Receptors were obtained from a man aged 50 to 60 who had recovered from COVID-19.

CDR3 DNA: TGTGCCAGCAGCCCCACTCGAACTCTCAACAATGAGCAGTTCTTC. It translates to CASSPTRTLNNEQFF. V gene TRBV11-2 combines with J gene TRBJ2-1; no definite D call. Germline assignment: CDR1 SGHAT and CDR2 FQNNGV. The CDR3 loop spans 15 amino acids. Trimming took 5 bases from V and 5 from J, leaving 16 bases between them.

CDR3 residues: CASSPAGTSGSNEQFF. DNA for the CDR3: TGTGCCAGCAGCCCGGCCGGAACTAGCGGGAGCAATGAGCAGTTCTTC. The chain carries TRBV11-3 and TRBJ2-1, with 11 bases matching TRBD2. Per the germline V gene, CDR1 is SGHNT and CDR2 is YENEEA. V lost 5 bases and J lost 6; bases outside the gene matches: 9. The CDR3 consists of 16 residues.

This clone was seen just once. The J gene is TRBJ1-2, the V gene TRBV9, with D possibly matching TRBD1 (6 bases). V lost 3 bases, J lost 5 bases, and 23 bases lay in between. Germline CDR1 and CDR2: SGDLS and YYNGEE. The CDR3 runs to 17 residues. The CDR3 protein is CASSDPGHRSGVYGYTF. The CDR3 nucleotides read TGTGCCAGCAGCGACCCGGGACACAGGTCCGGGGTTTATGGCTACACCTTC.

The V call is TRBV7-2, the J call TRBJ1-3, with 9 bases fitting TRBD1. The CDR3 is 15 amino acids. With 4 bases clipped from V and 8 bases from J, the junction kept 9 bases outside the gene matches. Germline V lookup: CDR1 SGHTA, CDR2 FQGNSA. The CDR3, as DNA: TGTGCCAGCAGCTACGCGGGACAGGGTTCAGACACCATATATTTT. As protein: CASSYAGQGSDTIYF.

V is TRBV10-3 and J is TRBJ2-1, with TRBD2 matching 7 bases. There are 15 residues in the CDR3. CDR1 is ENHRY and CDR2 is SYGVKD in the germline V gene. The V gene end was trimmed by 10 bases and the J gene end by 3 bases; junction bases not matched to a gene: 12. The CDR3 DNA reads as TGTGCCACAGCCCTCGGGGGGTTGCTCTACAATGAGCAGTTCTTC. Translation: CATALGGLLYNEQFF.

The rearrangement uses TRBV4-2 and TRBJ2-1, with TRBD2 matching 11 bases. Germline V gene sequence: CDR1 LGHNA, CDR2 YNFKEQ. This CDR3 region has 16 residues. V gave up 0 bases and J gave up 10 bases; unmatched junction bases: 8. The CDR3 nucleotides read TGTGCCAGCAGCCAAGAAGAACTAGCGGGAGCCCGGGAGCAGTTCTTC. Amino acid sequence: CASSQEELAGAREQFF.

The genes are TRBV18 and TRBJ1-1; a possible D gene is TRBD1 (6 bases). The CDR3 has 16 amino acids. Between the trimmed V and J ends, which lost 2 bases and 8 bases, there was a span of 21 bases. Per germline, CDR1 KGHSH and CDR2 LQKENI. CDR3 region: CASSPKTQGQQKEAFF. CDR3 in DNA: TGTGCCAGCTCACCAAAAACGCAGGGGCAACAGAAAGAAGCTTTCTTT.

The count of this clone is one. The CDR3 DNA is TGTGCCATCAGTTTAGCGGGAGATCCCTACGAGCAGTACTTC. Its protein product is CAISLAGDPYEQYF. This chain links TRBV10-3 with TRBJ2-7; 9 bases are a match to TRBD2. Germline CDR1 reads ENHRY; CDR2 reads SYGVKD. The ends lost 5 bases at V and 2 bases at J; junction bases unmatched: 4. The CDR3 sequence is 14 residues long.

The chain couples TRBV9 to TRBJ2-7, with 9 nucleotides matching TRBD1. After removal of 8 bases from V and 2 bases from J, the junction contained 5 bases not matched to a gene. Germline CDR1 SGDLS, CDR2 YYNGEE. This CDR3 is 13 amino acids long. CDR3 sequence (DNA): TGTGCCAGTTCCGGGACAGGGCCCTACGAGCAGTACTTC. It codes for CASSGTGPYEQYF.

The chain couples TRBV28 to TRBJ2-2; TRBD2 matches at 9 bases. The CDR3 is made up of 16 amino acids. Per the germline V gene, CDR1 is MDHEN and CDR2 is SYDVKM. Losses at the gene ends were 2 bases for V and 4 bases for J; bases not matched to a gene: 5. The DNA for the CDR3 is TGTGCCAGCAGTTTAGTAGCGGGAGTTGGCACCGGGGAGCTGTTTTTT. It specifies CASSLVAGVGTGELFF. Drawing the rest from reference TRBV28 and TRBJ2-2, the complete variable domain is DVKVTQSSRYLVKRTGEKVFLECVQDMDHENMFWYRQDPGLGLRLIYFSYDVKMKEKGDIPEGYSVSREKKERFSLILESASTNQTSMYLCASSLVAGVGTGELFFGEGSRLTVL.

J is TRBJ1-1 and V is TRBV5-1; TRBD1 matches 9 bases. CDR1 SGHRS and CDR2 YFSETQ come from the germline V gene. The CDR3 contains 16 residues. V lost 1 base to trimming and J lost 3 bases; unmatched junction nucleotides: 7. Here the CDR3 DNA reads TGCGCCAGCAGCTTGTCGGAACAGGGGGCGCACACTGAAGCTTTCTTT. Translation gives CASSLSEQGAHTEAFF.

The rearrangement joins TRBV11-2 to TRBJ1-3; TRBD1 matches at 7 bases. The ends lost 5 bases at V and 6 bases at J; junction bases unmatched: 4. The CDR3 length is 13 residues. Germline V lookup: CDR1 SGHAT, CDR2 FQNNGV. CDR3 protein: CASSPGQQNTIYF. CDR3 DNA sequence: TGTGCCAGCAGCCCGGGACAGCAAAACACCATATATTTT.

The chain is built from TRBV4-3 and TRBJ1-6; 7 bases are shared with TRBD1. The germline V gene encodes CDR1 LGHNA and CDR2 YSLEER. This CDR3 is 16 amino acids long. V lost 0 bases, J lost 10 bases, and 9 bases stayed unmatched. The chain's CDR3 is CASSQEATGAASPLHF. CDR3 DNA: TGCGCCAGCAGCCAAGAAGCTACAGGGGCCGCGTCACCCCTCCACTTT.

This sequence joins TRBV15 and TRBJ2-7, with 11 bases aligning to TRBD1. Germline trimming cut 3 bases from V and 2 bases from J; bases unmatched to any gene: 3. The CDR3 has 15 amino acids. Germline CDR1 LNHNV, CDR2 YYDKDF (reference sequence). For the CDR3, the DNA is TGTGCCACCAGCAGGGGACAGGGGGTGGCCTACGAGCAGTACTTC. Translated, it gives CATSRGQGVAYEQYF.

The J gene is TRBJ1-1, the V gene TRBV18; a weak D match, TRBD1 (5 bases). The germline CDR1 and CDR2 sequences are KGHSH and LQKENI. Trimming took 1 base from V and 4 from J, leaving 16 bases between them. The CDR3 loop spans 16 amino acids. DNA of the CDR3: TGTGCCAGCTCACCACAAGATCAGGGTTTAGGCACTGAAGCTTTCTTT. Protein: CASSPQDQGLGTEAFF.

This chain connects TRBV19 to TRBJ2-7; D is unclear. Trimming pared 4 bases from V and 3 bases from J, leaving 13 bases between. CDR1 and CDR2 from the germline V gene are LNHDA and SQIVND (reference sequence). The CDR3 contains 14 residues. CDR3 amino acids: CASSTRPSGYEQYF. CDR3 in DNA: TGTGCCAGTAGTACGCGCCCCTCGGGCTACGAGCAGTACTTC.

This clone appeared a few times. The chain has TRBV30 and TRBJ1-5; no reliable D call. Germline values: CDR1 GTSNPN, CDR2 SVGIG (reference sequence). The V end lost 0 bases, the J end lost 6 bases, and 9 bases lay between the germline ends. The CDR3 runs to 13 residues. The CDR3 protein is CAWSVEGRQPQHF. The CDR3 DNA sequence: TGTGCCTGGAGTGTAGAGGGCCGTCAGCCCCAGCATTTT.

The chain uses TRBV7-8 and TRBJ1-5; D is unclear. There are 13 residues in the CDR3. CDR1 and CDR2 from the germline V gene are SGHVS and FQNEAQ. V lost 3 bases to trimming and J lost 0 bases, with 3 bases between them. The CDR3 DNA follows: TGTGCCAGCAGCTTGCGTAGCAATCAGCCCCAGCATTTT. It encodes CASSLRSNQPQHF.

The rearrangement uses TRBV6-2 or TRBV6-3 and TRBJ2-1, with 9 bases fitting TRBD2. Trimming took 2 bases from V and 5 from J; bases not matched to a gene: 7. This CDR3 is built from 16 residues. Germline assignment: CDR1 MNHEY and CDR2 SVGEGT. The CDR3 protein is CASSYRPGLANNEQFF. In DNA, the CDR3 is TGTGCCAGCAGTTACCGACCGGGACTAGCAAACAATGAGCAGTTCTTC.

The chain employs TRBV4-2 and TRBJ2-7, with 7 positions matching TRBD1. Losses at the gene ends were 4 bases for V and 3 bases for J; bases not matched to a gene: 9. The CDR3 covers 15 residues. Per germline, CDR1 LGHNA and CDR2 YNFKEQ. The CDR3 sequence: CASSLTPGQNYEQYF. CDR3 sequence (DNA): TGTGCCAGCAGCCTAACTCCGGGACAGAACTACGAGCAGTACTTC.

This clone was seen just once. V and J are TRBV18 and TRBJ1-1, with 10 bases lining up with TRBD1. V trimming: 4 bases; J trimming: 5 bases; junction bases outside the gene matches: 7. The germline gives CDR1 KGHSH, CDR2 LQKENI. CDR3 length: 15 amino acids. CDR3 nucleotides: TGTGCCAGCTCACGGTCCGGGACAGGGGATACTGAAGCTTTCTTT. Encoded protein: CASSRSGTGDTEAFF.

CDR3 sequence reads: CASSLRQGYEKLFF. DNA of the CDR3: TGTGCCAGCAGTTTGCGGCAGGGTTATGAAAAACTGTTTTTT. This rearrangement joins TRBV28 to TRBJ1-4; D is perhaps TRBD1 (5 bases). Per the germline V gene, CDR1 is MDHEN and CDR2 is SYDVKM. This CDR3 has 14 residues. V was trimmed by 3 bases and J by 6 bases, leaving 11 bases between them. The complete variable domain, with remaining parts taken from reference TRBV28 and TRBJ1-4, reads DVKVTQSSRYLVKRTGEKVFLECVQDMDHENMFWYRQDPGLGLRLIYFSYDVKMKEKGDIPEGYSVSREKKERFSLILESASTNQTSMYLCASSLRQGYEKLFFGSGTQLSVL.

The rearrangement links TRBV12-3 or TRBV12-4 to TRBJ2-3; 9 bases agree with TRBD2. The CDR3 totals 13 residues. The junction had 2 bases not matched to a gene; V was cut back by 3 bases and J by 7 bases. The CDR3 region is CASSFSGSNTQYF. CDR3 sequence (DNA): TGTGCCAGCAGTTTTAGCGGGAGTAATACGCAGTATTTT.